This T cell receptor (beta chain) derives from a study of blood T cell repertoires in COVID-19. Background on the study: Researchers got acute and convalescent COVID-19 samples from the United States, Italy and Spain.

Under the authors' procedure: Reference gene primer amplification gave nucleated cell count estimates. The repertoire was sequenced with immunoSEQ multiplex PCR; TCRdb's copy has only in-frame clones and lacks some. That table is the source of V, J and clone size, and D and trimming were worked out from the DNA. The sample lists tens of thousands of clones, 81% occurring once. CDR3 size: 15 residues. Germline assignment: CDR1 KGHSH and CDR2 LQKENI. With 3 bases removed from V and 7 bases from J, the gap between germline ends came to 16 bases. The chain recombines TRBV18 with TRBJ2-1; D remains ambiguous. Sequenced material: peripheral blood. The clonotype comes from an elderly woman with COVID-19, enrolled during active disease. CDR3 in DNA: TGTGCCAGCTCACCGGGTAGTGGTGGAGTAAATGAGCAGTTCTTC. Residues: CASSPGSGGVNEQFF.